The TCR beta chain described here comes from a study of T cell responses to AZD1222 COVID-19 vaccine. Only in-frame clones appear in the TCRdb table, and some are missing; sequencing was by immunoSEQ multiplex PCR. The table lists 57,000 or so clones, more than 80% of them singletons. General study findings and limits: The study found vaccine-associated CD4 TCRs spanning spike, dominant at 160-218 and 743-854. Just a handful of AZD1222 recipients were seropositive at baseline. Among spike-specific TCRs, nearly half reportedly target unmutated variant regions.

Remarks on this clone: The target antigen is unknown.

Germline loops: CDR1 GTSNPN, CDR2 SVGIG (reference sequence). The CDR3 extends over 14 amino acids. The trim removed 3 bases at V and 6 bases at J, leaving 6 bases unmatched. The sample was peripheral blood, taken on day 0 of MenACWY control vaccination. The gene calls are TRBV30 and TRBJ2-2; 8 nucleotides agree with TRBD2. This TCR derives from an adult in good health. CDR3 coding DNA: TGTGCCTGGAGGATAGCGGGAATTTCCGGGGAGCTGTTTTTT. Amino acids: CAWRIAGISGELFF.